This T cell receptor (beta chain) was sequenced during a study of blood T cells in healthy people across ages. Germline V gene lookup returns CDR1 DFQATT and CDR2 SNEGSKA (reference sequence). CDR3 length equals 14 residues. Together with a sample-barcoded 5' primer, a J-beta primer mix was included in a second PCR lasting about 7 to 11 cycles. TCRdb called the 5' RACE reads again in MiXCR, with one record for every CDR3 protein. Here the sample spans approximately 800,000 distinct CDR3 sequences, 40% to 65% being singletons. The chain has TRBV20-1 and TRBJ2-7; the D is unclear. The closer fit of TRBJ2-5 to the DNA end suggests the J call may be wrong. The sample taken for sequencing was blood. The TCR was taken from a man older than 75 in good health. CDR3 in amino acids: CSARDQTYKATQYF. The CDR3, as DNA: TGCAGTGCTAGAGATCAGACTTATAAAGCGACCCAGTACTTC.